The 29 T cell receptor beta chains below come from one sample, sequenced in a study of OX40 agonist ivuxolimab in advanced cancers. Clones were read by immunoSEQ multiplex PCR, and TCRdb kept only the in-frame ones, dropping some. The table records about 100,000 clones, more than 85% of them present only once. This specimen consisted of CD4+ or CD8+ T cells sorted from blood, obtained in a trial of the OX40 agonist ivuxolimab. The receptors were sampled from an adult with an advanced solid tumor such as melanoma, head and neck, liver or kidney cancer.

The chain links TRBV19 to TRBJ1-5; TRBD1 aligns across 8 bases. V lost 5 bases, J lost 3 bases, and 6 bases stayed unmatched. CDR3 length: 15 residues. CDR1 is LNHDA and CDR2 is SQIVND in the germline V gene (reference sequence). CDR3 nucleotide sequence: TGTGCCAGTAGTCCACAGGGGGGGAACAATCAGCCCCAGCATTTT. Protein: CASSPQGGNNQPQHF.

This chain links TRBV10-1 with TRBJ2-1; 9 nucleotides agree with TRBD1. This CDR3 has 16 residues. The junction had 11 bases not matched to a gene; V was cut back by 4 bases and J by 7 bases. Germline V lookup: CDR1 WNHNN, CDR2 SYGVQD (reference sequence). The DNA for the CDR3 is TGCGCCAGCAGTGGGGGCAGCGGGACAGGGAAGAATGAGCAGTTCTTC. This codes for CASSGGSGTGKNEQFF.

This clone was detected only once. The gene calls are TRBV7-2 and TRBJ1-3; 10 positions agree with TRBD1. Germline CDR1 is SGHTA and CDR2 is FQGNSA. V was clipped by 6 bases and J by 2 bases; unmatched bases: 1. The CDR3 contains 14 residues. The CDR3 region is CASRGTGAGNTIYF. The CDR3 DNA reads TGTGCCAGCAGGGGGACAGGGGCTGGAAACACCATATATTTT.

With respect to this clone: Other nucleotide sequences in the sample specify the same CDR3. The V gene is TRBV27, the J gene TRBJ2-2; 7 positions agree with TRBD1. The V and J ends lost 5 bases and 0 bases, in that order; junction bases with no gene match: 3. Germline V lookup: CDR1 MNHEY, CDR2 SMNVEV (reference sequence). The CDR3 spans 15 residues. CDR3 amino acids: CASSRDSPNTGELFF. The CDR3 DNA is TGTGCCAGCAGTAGGGACAGCCCGAACACCGGGGAGCTGTTTTTT.

The V call is TRBV7-2, the J call TRBJ1-2, with 8 bases identical to TRBD1. The CDR3 consists of 13 residues. CDR1 SGHTA and CDR2 FQGNSA come from the germline V gene. Trimming removed 5 bases from V and 6 bases from J; junction bases left unmatched: 5. CDR3: CASSRGQADGYTF. CDR3 coding DNA: TGTGCCAGCAGCCGGGGACAGGCCGATGGCTACACCTTC.

This rearrangement joins TRBV6-5 to TRBJ2-2; a weak D match, TRBD2 (7 bases). The CDR3 runs 14 residues. The germline CDR1 and CDR2 sequences are MNHEY and SVGAGI. With 6 bases removed from V and 4 bases from J, the gap between germline ends came to 12 bases. CDR3 protein: CASRGGGGTGELFF. The CDR3 nucleotides read TGTGCCAGCAGAGGGGGGGGAGGCACCGGGGAGCTGTTTTTT.

This chain connects TRBV6-1 to TRBJ1-5; D gene uncertain. Germline CDR1 and CDR2: MNHNS and SASEGT. This CDR3 has 12 amino acids. Trimming took off 8 bases at V and 8 bases at J, with 13 bases between the two ends. CDR3 sequence reads: CASRRREEPQHF. The DNA of the CDR3 is TGTGCCAGCCGGAGACGAGAGGAGCCCCAGCATTTT.

The rearrangement joins TRBV5-1 to TRBJ2-3; no reliable D call. The V end lost 3 bases, the J end lost 1 base, and 3 bases lay between the germline ends. This CDR3 has 12 amino acids. The germline V gene has CDR1 SGHRS and CDR2 YFSETQ. The CDR3 is CASSSGTDTQYF. CDR3 DNA: TGCGCCAGCAGCTCGGGCACAGATACGCAGTATTTT.

The chain links TRBV27 to TRBJ2-1, with 9 bases that match TRBD1. V gave up 2 bases and J gave up 5 bases; unmatched junction bases: 1. Germline V gene sequence: CDR1 MNHEY, CDR2 SMNVEV (reference sequence). The CDR3 has 14 residues. CDR3 sequence reads: CASSLDRGDNEQFF. The CDR3 nucleotides are TGTGCCAGCAGTTTAGACAGGGGGGACAATGAGCAGTTCTTC.

V and J are TRBV6-4 and TRBJ2-1; tentative D call: TRBD2 (5 bases). The length of the CDR3 is 16 residues. CDR1 and CDR2 (germline): MRHNA, SNTAGT. V lost 4 bases and J 9 bases, leaving 22 bases between the germline ends. CDR3 sequence: CASSVSGFRVEGEQFF. The CDR3 DNA reads as TGTGCCAGCAGTGTTTCGGGCTTTCGGGTAGAGGGTGAGCAGTTCTTC.

The V and J genes are TRBV5-4 and TRBJ1-1, with D hard to call. Germline V gene sequence: CDR1 SGHNT, CDR2 YYREEE (reference sequence). Trimming took off 2 bases at V and 7 bases at J, with 15 bases between the two ends. The CDR3 length is 14 residues. In DNA, the CDR3 is TGTGCCAGCAGCTTAGCGGTATTTTCCAATGAAGCTTTCTTT. Translating gives CASSLAVFSNEAFF.

The rearrangement uses TRBV19 and TRBJ2-4, with 9 bases that match TRBD2. CDR1 and CDR2 (germline): LNHDA, SQIVND (reference sequence). Germline trimming cut 5 bases from V and 0 bases from J; bases unmatched to any gene: 11. The CDR3 loop spans 18 amino acids. The CDR3 coding sequence is TGTGCCAGTAGTCCGGGTAGCGGGAGCCCCCTAGCCAAAAACATTCAGTACTTC. This translates into CASSPGSGSPLAKNIQYF.

This clone appeared once. DNA of the CDR3: TGTGCCAGTAGTCGGACTAGCGGCTCCTACGAGCAGTACTTC. Translating it yields CASSRTSGSYEQYF. The chain employs TRBV19 and TRBJ2-7; the match to TRBD2 covers 10 bases. The V gene end was trimmed by 5 bases and the J gene end by 0 bases; junction bases not matched to a gene: 1. Germline V CDR1 and CDR2: LNHDA, SQIVND (reference sequence). This CDR3 comprises 14 residues.

V usage is TRBV12-5 and J usage is TRBJ2-3; 12 positions match TRBD1. Per germline, CDR1 LGHNT and CDR2 FRNRAP. V was pared by 5 bases and J by 2 bases, with 5 bases of the junction left unmatched. The CDR3 has 16 amino acids. This CDR3 is CASGPGTGGVTDTQYF. The DNA of the CDR3 is TGTGCTAGTGGTCCAGGGACAGGGGGCGTCACAGATACGCAGTATTTT.

This chain links TRBV7-3 with TRBJ2-2; possibly TRBD2 for D (7 bases). CDR1 is SGHTA, CDR2 FQGTGA, per germline. This CDR3 comprises 16 residues. V was clipped by 1 base and J by 4 bases, with 13 bases between them. The CDR3 region is CASSLIAGARTGELFF. CDR3 nucleotide sequence: TGTGCCAGCAGCTTAATTGCGGGGGCTCGCACCGGGGAGCTGTTTTTT.

Only a few counts were recorded for this clone. V and J are TRBV25-1 and TRBJ2-2; D is possibly TRBD1 or TRBD2 (5 bases each). The V end was cut by 3 bases, the J end by 4 bases, with 15 bases between. Germline loops: CDR1 MGHDK, CDR2 SYGVNS. CDR3 size: 16 residues. The CDR3 loop reads CASSDPSGRGTGELFF. The DNA for the CDR3 is TGTGCCAGCAGTGATCCGTCGGGACGGGGCACCGGGGAGCTGTTTTTT.

A few counts support this clone. The V call is TRBV19, the J call TRBJ1-2; no clear D gene. The CDR3 runs to 16 residues. The ends were cut back, 5 bases at V and 2 bases at J, with 18 bases in the middle. Germline V lookup: CDR1 LNHDA, CDR2 SQIVND (reference sequence). The CDR3 sequence is CASSLSHNWENYGYTF. The CDR3 DNA sequence: TGTGCCAGTAGTTTATCTCACAACTGGGAAAACTATGGCTACACCTTC.

The table lists this clone with a count of one. The junction differs from germline at one of its ends, possibly a read error. The genes are TRBV9 and TRBJ2-4; 7 bases are a match to TRBD1. The CDR3 is made up of 15 amino acids. The germline V gene has CDR1 SGDLS and CDR2 YYNGEE. DNA of the CDR3: TGTGCCAGCAGCGGGGCCGGGACAGCCATAAACATTCAGTACTTC. This sequence encodes CASSGAGTAINIQYF.

V usage is TRBV27 and J usage is TRBJ1-5; D ambiguous. This CDR3 spans 16 amino acids. Per germline, CDR1 MNHEY and CDR2 SMNVEV (reference sequence). The ends were cut back, 2 bases at V and 8 bases at J, with 19 bases in the middle. CDR3 bases: TGTGCCAGCAGTTTAACCCCGGCGGATCCCCCGGAGCCCCAGCATTTT. Its translation: CASSLTPADPPEPQHF.

This clone was picked up one time. This chain links TRBV6-1 with TRBJ1-2, with unresolved D. With 4 bases removed from V and 1 base from J, the gap between germline ends came to 16 bases. Germline CDR1 MNHNS, CDR2 SASEGT. The CDR3 is 16 residues long. The CDR3 region has the DNA TGTGCCAGCAGTGCCAGAGGCTGGCGGCATAACTATGGCTACACCTTC. This codes for CASSARGWRHNYGYTF.

J is TRBJ2-7 and V is TRBV4-1, with D perhaps assigned TRBD1 or TRBD2 (5 bases each). The CDR3 length is 15 residues. Germline CDR1 and CDR2: MGHRA and YSYEKL. Trimming removed 1 base at V and 3 bases at J, with 13 bases between. This chain's CDR3 is CASSQAGRINYEQYF. The CDR3 DNA is TGCGCCAGCAGCCAAGCGGGACGCATCAACTACGAGCAGTACTTC.

The chain is built from TRBV18 and TRBJ1-1, with D perhaps TRBD1 (6 bases). The CDR3 runs 17 residues. Trimming cost V 4 bases and J 0 bases, with 18 bases left between them. The germline V gene has CDR1 KGHSH and CDR2 LQKENI. CDR3 protein: CASSQQGGTGMNTEAFF. In DNA, the CDR3 is TGTGCCAGCTCACAACAGGGCGGTACAGGGATGAACACTGAAGCTTTCTTT.

The chain carries TRBV4-3 and TRBJ1-2; D is perhaps TRBD1 (5 bases). V shed 3 bases and J shed 4 bases, with 12 bases lying between them. Per germline, CDR1 LGHNA and CDR2 YSLEER. The CDR3 contains 14 residues. The CDR3 sequence is CASSHFQGSYGYTF. CDR3 DNA sequence: TGCGCCAGCAGCCATTTTCAGGGCTCCTATGGCTACACCTTC.

The chain is built from TRBV7-3 and TRBJ2-2; 8 bases map to TRBD1. The germline gives CDR1 SGHTA, CDR2 FQGTGA. The CDR3 has 16 residues. Losses at the gene ends were 5 bases for V and 1 base for J; bases not matched to a gene: 6. CDR3 sequence (DNA): TGTGCCAGCAGCCCAATGGGGACAGGGAACACCGGGGAGCTGTTTTTT. Its protein is CASSPMGTGNTGELFF.

The chain recombines TRBV9 with TRBJ2-2; D not certain. The CDR3 runs to 12 residues. Germline lookup yields CDR1 SGDLS and CDR2 YYNGEE. Deletions cut 3 bases from V and 7 bases from J, with 7 bases between. The CDR3 DNA is TGTGCCAGCAGCGCAAACTACGGGGAGCTGTTTTTT. Translated: CASSANYGELFF.

V gene TRBV19 combines with J gene TRBJ2-2; TRBD1 might be the D (6 bases). The CDR3 extends over 14 amino acids. V lost 7 bases to trimming and J lost 5 bases, with 14 bases between them. CDR1 is LNHDA and CDR2 is SQIVND in the germline V gene (reference sequence). The CDR3 bases are TGTGCCAGTATTCCGGGACATTTTACCGGGGAGCTGTTTTTT. Encoded protein: CASIPGHFTGELFF.

The genes are TRBV28 and TRBJ1-5; a weak D match, TRBD1 (5 bases). Trimming cost V 2 bases and J 6 bases, with 14 bases left between them. Looked up from germline, CDR1 is MDHEN and CDR2 is SYDVKM. This CDR3 spans 15 amino acids. CDR3 coding DNA: TGTGCCAGCAGTTTAAGGGGCGGATCGTCTCAGCCCCAGCATTTT. The encoded protein is CASSLRGGSSQPQHF.

This chain connects TRBV2 to TRBJ1-1; 10 nucleotides match TRBD1. The trim removed 1 base at V and 4 bases at J, leaving 3 bases unmatched. The V gene's germline CDR1 is SNHLY and CDR2 FYNNEI. CDR3 length: 15 residues. CDR3 coding DNA: TGTGCCAGCAGTGAAGGAAGGGACAGGGGCACTGAAGCTTTCTTT. It codes for CASSEGRDRGTEAFF.

The V gene is TRBV2, the J gene TRBJ1-5; no definite D call. Germline values: CDR1 SNHLY, CDR2 FYNNEI. Trimming shortened V by 6 bases and J by 9 bases, and 12 bases separated the two germline ends. The CDR3 sequence is 12 residues long. In nucleotides, the CDR3 is TGTGCCAGCAGACCCGACCTGCCGCCCCAGCATTTT. Amino acids: CASRPDLPPQHF.